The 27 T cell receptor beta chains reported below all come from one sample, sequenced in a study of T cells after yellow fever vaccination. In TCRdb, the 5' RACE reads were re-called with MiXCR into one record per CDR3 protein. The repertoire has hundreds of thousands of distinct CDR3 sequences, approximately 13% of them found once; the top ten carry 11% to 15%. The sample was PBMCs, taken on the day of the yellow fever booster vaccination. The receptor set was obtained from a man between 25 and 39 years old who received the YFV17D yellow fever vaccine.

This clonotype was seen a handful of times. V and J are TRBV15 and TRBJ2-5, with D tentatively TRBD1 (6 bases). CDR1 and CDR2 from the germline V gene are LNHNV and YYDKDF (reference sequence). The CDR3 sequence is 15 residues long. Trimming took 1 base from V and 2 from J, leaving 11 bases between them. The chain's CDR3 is CATSRARGTQETQYF. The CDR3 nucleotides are TGTGCCACCAGCAGAGCCAGGGGAACACAAGAGACCCAGTACTTC.

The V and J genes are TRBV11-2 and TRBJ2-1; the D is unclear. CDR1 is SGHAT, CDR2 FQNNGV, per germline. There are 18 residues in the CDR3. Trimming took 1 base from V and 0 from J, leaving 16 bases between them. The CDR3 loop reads CASSLVRSPLSSYNEQFF. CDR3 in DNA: TGTGCCAGCAGCTTAGTAAGGTCCCCGTTAAGCTCCTACAATGAGCAGTTCTTC. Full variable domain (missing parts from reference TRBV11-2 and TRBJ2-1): EAGVAQSPRYKIIEKRQSVAFWCNPISGHATLYWYQQILGQGPKLLIQFQNNGVVDDSQLPKDRFSAERLKGVDSTLKIQPAKLEDSAVYLCASSLVRSPLSSYNEQFFGPGTRLTVL.

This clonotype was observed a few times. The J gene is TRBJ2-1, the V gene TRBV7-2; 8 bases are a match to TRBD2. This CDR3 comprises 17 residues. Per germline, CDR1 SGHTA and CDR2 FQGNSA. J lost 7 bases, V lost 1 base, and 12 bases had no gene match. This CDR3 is CASSLGSLAGFKNEQFF. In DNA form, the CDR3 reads TGTGCCAGCAGCTTAGGCTCGCTAGCGGGTTTTAAAAATGAGCAGTTCTTC. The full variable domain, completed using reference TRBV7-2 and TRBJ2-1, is GAGVSQSPSNKVTEKGKDVELRCDPISGHTALYWYRQSLGQGLEFLIYFQGNSAPDKSGLPSDRFSAERTGGSVSTLTIQRTQQEDSAVYLCASSLGSLAGFKNEQFFGPGTRLTVL.

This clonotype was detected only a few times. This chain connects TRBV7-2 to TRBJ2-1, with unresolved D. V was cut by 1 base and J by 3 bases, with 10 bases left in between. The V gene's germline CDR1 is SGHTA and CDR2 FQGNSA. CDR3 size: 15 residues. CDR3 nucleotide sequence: TGTGCCAGCAGCTTAGTTAGGAACATCTACAATGAGCAGTTCTTC. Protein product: CASSLVRNIYNEQFF.

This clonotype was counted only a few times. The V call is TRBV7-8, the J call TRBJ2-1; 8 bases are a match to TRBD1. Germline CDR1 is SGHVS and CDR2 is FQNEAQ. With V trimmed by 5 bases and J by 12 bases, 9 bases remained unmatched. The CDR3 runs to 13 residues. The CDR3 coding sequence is TGTGCCAGCAGCCCGTCCGACAGGGGAGGGCAGTTCTTC. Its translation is CASSPSDRGGQFF.

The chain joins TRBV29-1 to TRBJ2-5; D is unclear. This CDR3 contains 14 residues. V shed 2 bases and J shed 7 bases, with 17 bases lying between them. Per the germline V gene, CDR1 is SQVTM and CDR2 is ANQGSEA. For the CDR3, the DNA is TGCAGCGTTGAACTGCACACGACCGGTGGGACCCAGTACTTC. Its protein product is CSVELHTTGGTQYF.

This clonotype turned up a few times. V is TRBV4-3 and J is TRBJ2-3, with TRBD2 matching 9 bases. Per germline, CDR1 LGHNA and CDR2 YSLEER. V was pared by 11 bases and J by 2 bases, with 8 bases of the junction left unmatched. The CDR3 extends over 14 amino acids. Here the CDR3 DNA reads TGCGCCTATCAGGGGACTAGCCTCACAGATACGCAGTATTTT. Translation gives CAYQGTSLTDTQYF.

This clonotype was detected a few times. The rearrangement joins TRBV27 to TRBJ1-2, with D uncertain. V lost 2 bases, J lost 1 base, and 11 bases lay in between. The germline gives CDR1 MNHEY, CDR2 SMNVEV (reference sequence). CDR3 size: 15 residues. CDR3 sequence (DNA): TGTGCCAGCAGTTTAGTGGCTAGGGTTAACTATGGCTACACCTTC. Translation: CASSLVARVNYGYTF.

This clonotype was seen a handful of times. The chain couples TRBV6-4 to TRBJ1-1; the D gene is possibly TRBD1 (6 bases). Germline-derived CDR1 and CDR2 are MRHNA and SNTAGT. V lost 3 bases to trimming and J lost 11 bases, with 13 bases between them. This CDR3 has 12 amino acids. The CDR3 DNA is TGTGCCAGCAGTGATGGGGGGGCGAGGGCTTTCTTT. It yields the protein CASSDGGARAFF.

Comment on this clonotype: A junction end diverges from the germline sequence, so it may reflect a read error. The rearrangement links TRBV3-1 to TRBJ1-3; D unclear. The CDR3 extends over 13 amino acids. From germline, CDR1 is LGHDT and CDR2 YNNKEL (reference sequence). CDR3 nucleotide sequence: TGTGCCAGCAGCCAAGGCCCCTCTAACGTACGGGTCTTT. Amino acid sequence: CASSQGPSNVRVF. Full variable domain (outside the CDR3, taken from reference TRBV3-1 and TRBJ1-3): DTAVSQTPKYLVTQMGNDKSIKCEQNLGHDTMYWYKQDSKKFLKIMFSYNNKELIINETVPNRFSPKSPDKAHLNLHINSLELGDSAVYFCASSQGPSNVRVFGEGSWLTVV.

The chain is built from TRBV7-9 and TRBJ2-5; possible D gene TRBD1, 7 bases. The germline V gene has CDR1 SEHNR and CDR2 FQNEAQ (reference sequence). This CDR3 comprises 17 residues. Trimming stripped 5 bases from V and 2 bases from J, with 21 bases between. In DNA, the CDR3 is TGTGCCAGCAGCACGACAGGGACTCGACGGGGGCAAGAGACCCAGTACTTC. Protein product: CASSTTGTRRGQETQYF. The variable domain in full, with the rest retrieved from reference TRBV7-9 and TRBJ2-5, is DTGVSQNPRHKITKRGQNVTFRCDPISEHNRLYWYRQTLGQGPEFLTYFQNEAQLEKSRLLSDRFSAERPKGSFSTLEIQRTEQGDSAMYLCASSTTGTRRGQETQYFGPGTRLLVL.

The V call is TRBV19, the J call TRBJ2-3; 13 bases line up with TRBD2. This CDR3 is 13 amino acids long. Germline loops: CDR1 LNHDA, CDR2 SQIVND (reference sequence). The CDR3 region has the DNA TGTGCAGCCCGGACTAGCGGGGGAGATACGCAGTATTTT. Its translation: CAARTSGGDTQYF.

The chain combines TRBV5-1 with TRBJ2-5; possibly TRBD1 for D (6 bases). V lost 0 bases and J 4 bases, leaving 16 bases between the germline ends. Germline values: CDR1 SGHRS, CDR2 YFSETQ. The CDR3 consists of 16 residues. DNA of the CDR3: TGCGCCAGCAGCTTGGCGGGGCAGGGGCCCCGAGAGACCCAGTACTTC. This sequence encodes CASSLAGQGPRETQYF.

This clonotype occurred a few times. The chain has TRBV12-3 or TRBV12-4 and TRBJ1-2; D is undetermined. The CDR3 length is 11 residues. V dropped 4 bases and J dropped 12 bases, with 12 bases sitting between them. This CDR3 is CASSSGASHTF. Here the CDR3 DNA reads TGTGCCAGCAGTTCTGGCGCCAGTCACACCTTC.

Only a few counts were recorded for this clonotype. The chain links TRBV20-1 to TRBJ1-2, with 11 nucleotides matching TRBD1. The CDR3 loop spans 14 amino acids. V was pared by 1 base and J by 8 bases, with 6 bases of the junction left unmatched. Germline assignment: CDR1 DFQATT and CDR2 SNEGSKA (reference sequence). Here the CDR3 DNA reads TGCAGTGCTAGAGGGACAGGGGGCGTGAGGGGCTACACCTTC. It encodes CSARGTGGVRGYTF.

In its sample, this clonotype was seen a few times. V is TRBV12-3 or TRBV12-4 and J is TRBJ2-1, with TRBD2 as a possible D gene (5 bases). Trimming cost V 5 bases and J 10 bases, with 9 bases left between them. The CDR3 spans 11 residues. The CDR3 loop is CASSVTREQFF. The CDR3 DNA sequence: TGTGCCAGCAGTGTAACTAGGGAGCAGTTCTTC.

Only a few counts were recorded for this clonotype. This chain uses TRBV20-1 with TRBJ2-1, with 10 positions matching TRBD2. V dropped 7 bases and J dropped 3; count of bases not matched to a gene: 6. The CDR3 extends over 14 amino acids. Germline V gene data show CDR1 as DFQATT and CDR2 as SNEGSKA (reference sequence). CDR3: CSGAGTSVYNEQFF. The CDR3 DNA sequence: TGCAGTGGTGCCGGGACTAGCGTCTACAATGAGCAGTTCTTC.

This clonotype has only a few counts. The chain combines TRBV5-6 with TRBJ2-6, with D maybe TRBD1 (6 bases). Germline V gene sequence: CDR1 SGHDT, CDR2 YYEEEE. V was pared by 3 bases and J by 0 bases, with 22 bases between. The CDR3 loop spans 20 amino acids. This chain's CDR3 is CASSSTLRDTHHSGANVLTF. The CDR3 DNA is TGTGCCAGCAGCTCGACTCTCCGGGACACTCACCACTCTGGGGCCAACGTCCTGACTTTC.

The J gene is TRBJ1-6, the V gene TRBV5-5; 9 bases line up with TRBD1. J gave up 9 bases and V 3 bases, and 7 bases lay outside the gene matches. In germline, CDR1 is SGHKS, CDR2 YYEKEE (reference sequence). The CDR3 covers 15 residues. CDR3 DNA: TGTGCCAGCAGCTCGGGGACAGGGATGGGTTCACCCCTCCACTTT. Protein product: CASSSGTGMGSPLHF.

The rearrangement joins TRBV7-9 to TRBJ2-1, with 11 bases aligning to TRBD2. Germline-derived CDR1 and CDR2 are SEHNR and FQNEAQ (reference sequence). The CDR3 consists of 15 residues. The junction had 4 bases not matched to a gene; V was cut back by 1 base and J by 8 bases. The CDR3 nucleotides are TGTGCCAGCAGCTTAGTAGCGGGAGGGAGCGATGAGCAGTTCTTC. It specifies CASSLVAGGSDEQFF.

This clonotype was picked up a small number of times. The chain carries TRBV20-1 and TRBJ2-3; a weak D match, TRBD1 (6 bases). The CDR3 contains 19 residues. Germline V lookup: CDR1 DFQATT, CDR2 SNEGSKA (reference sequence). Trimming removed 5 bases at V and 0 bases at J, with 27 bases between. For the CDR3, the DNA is TGCAGTGCTTCTCCTCTCAGGAGCCAGGGGATCACTAGCACAGATACGCAGTATTTT. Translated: CSASPLRSQGITSTDTQYF.

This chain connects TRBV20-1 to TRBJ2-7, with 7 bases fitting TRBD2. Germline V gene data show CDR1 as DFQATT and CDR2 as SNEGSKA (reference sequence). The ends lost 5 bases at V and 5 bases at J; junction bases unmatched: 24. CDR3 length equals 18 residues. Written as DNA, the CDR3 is TGCAGTGCTCCTCGACCGAATAGCGTGGCGGGAGTTTGGAACGAGCAGTACTTC. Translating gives CSAPRPNSVAGVWNEQYF.

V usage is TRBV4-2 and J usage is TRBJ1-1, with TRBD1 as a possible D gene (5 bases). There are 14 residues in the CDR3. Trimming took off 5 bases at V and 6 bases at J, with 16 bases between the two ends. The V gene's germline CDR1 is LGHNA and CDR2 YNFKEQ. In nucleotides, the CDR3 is TGTGCCAGCAGCTTCTCCGGGAGGGACGCTGAAGCTTTCTTT. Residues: CASSFSGRDAEAFF.

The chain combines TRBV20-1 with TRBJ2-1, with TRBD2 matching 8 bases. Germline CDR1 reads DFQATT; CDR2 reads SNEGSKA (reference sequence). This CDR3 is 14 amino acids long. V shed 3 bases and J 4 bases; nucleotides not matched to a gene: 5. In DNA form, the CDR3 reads TGCAGTGCTAGGGGAGCGGGAGATTACAATGAGCAGTTCTTC. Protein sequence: CSARGAGDYNEQFF.

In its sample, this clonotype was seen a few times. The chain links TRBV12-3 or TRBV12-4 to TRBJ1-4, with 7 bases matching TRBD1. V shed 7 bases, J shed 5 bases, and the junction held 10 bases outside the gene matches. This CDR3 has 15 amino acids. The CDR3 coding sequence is TGTGCCAGCACCGTAGGCGCAGGGGGGAATGAAAAACTGTTTTTT. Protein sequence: CASTVGAGGNEKLFF.

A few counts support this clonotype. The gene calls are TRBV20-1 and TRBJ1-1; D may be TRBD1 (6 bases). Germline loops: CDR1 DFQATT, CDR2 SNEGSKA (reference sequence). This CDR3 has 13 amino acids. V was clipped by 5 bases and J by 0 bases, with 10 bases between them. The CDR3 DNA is TGCAGTGCTCTCAGGGACATGAACACTGAAGCTTTCTTT. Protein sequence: CSALRDMNTEAFF.

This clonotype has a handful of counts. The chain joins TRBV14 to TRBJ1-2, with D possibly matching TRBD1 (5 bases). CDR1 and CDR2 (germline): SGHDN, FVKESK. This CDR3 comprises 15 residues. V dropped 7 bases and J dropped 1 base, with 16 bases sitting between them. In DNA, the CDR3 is TGTGCCAGCACCACACGGGAGGGGTGTAACTATGGCTACACCTTC. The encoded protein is CASTTREGCNYGYTF.